These 21 T cell receptor beta chains were all obtained from the same sample, sequenced in a study of cytomegalovirus exposure and HLA in healthy donors. The study ran its PCR with 60 Vbeta and 13 Jbeta primers. The repertoire was sequenced with immunoSEQ multiplex PCR; TCRdb's copy has only in-frame clones and lacks some. The data contain roughly 190,000 clones, more than 70% of them singletons. Sequencing input: PBMCs. These receptors were taken from a man aged 40-50 years in good health and CMV-seropositive.

The rearrangement uses TRBV4-1 and TRBJ1-1; D not certain. V was cut by 4 bases and J by 0 bases, with 15 bases left in between. The length of the CDR3 is 16 residues. Looked up from germline, CDR1 is MGHRA and CDR2 is YSYEKL. The CDR3 protein is CASSPGKAAMNTEAFF. The CDR3 DNA follows: TGCGCCAGCAGCCCGGGGAAGGCGGCGATGAACACTGAAGCTTTCTTT.

J is TRBJ1-1 and V is TRBV6-1, with D perhaps matching TRBD1 (6 bases). Per the germline V gene, CDR1 is MNHNS and CDR2 is SASEGT. With 0 bases removed from V and 5 bases from J, the gap between germline ends came to 13 bases. The CDR3 is 15 residues long. The CDR3, as DNA: TGTGCCAGCAGTGAAGCTCGGGGGGCGAGGACTGAAGCTTTCTTT. Protein product: CASSEARGARTEAFF.

CDR3 coding DNA: TGTGCCAGCAGTTCTTGGGGGGGAACTAGCACAGATACGCAGTATTTT. This sequence encodes CASSSWGGTSTDTQYF. The chain employs TRBV27 and TRBJ2-3, with 7 bases that match TRBD2. This CDR3 comprises 16 residues. V lost 4 bases to trimming and J lost 0 bases; unmatched junction nucleotides: 7. The V gene's germline CDR1 is MNHEY and CDR2 SMNVEV (reference sequence).

CDR3 sequence: CASSDTWSSYNEQFF. CDR3 nucleotides: TGCGCCAGCAGCGATACATGGAGCTCCTACAATGAGCAGTTCTTC. The chain carries TRBV5-1 and TRBJ2-1; D gene uncertain. CDR3 size: 15 residues. CDR1 SGHRS and CDR2 YFSETQ come from the germline V gene. Between the trimmed V and J ends, which lost 4 bases and 0 bases, there was a span of 11 bases.

This clone has a handful of counts. V is TRBV7-2 and J is TRBJ2-3, with 10 nucleotides matching TRBD2. The CDR3 runs 17 residues. Germline assignment: CDR1 SGHTA and CDR2 FQGNSA. The V and J ends lost 1 base and 4 bases, in that order; junction bases with no gene match: 8. The CDR3 here is CASSLDPPSGSADTQYF. The CDR3 bases are TGTGCCAGCAGCTTAGACCCCCCTAGCGGGAGTGCAGATACGCAGTATTTT.

This chain joins TRBV5-1 and TRBJ1-1; 8 bases agree with TRBD1. V gave up 4 bases and J gave up 2 bases; unmatched junction bases: 16. Looked up from germline, CDR1 is SGHRS and CDR2 is YFSETQ. This CDR3 has 18 residues. CDR3 DNA: TGCGCCAGCAGCCCTGGCAGGACAGGGAAGGGGGCCAACACTGAAGCTTTCTTT. It encodes CASSPGRTGKGANTEAFF.

The chain combines TRBV12-5 with TRBJ2-1; 7 nucleotides line up with TRBD1. Unmatched junction bases numbered 11, after V lost 0 bases and J lost 0 bases. The V gene's germline CDR1 is LGHNT and CDR2 FRNRAP. This CDR3 comprises 19 residues. CDR3 nucleotides: TGTGCTAGTGGTTTGGTACGGGCGAGACAGGGCCGCTCCTACAATGAGCAGTTCTTC. Its protein is CASGLVRARQGRSYNEQFF.

The chain combines TRBV29-1 with TRBJ1-2; 8 nucleotides match TRBD1. After removal of 7 bases from V and 8 bases from J, the junction contained 15 bases not matched to a gene. This CDR3 is built from 14 residues. In germline, CDR1 is SQVTM, CDR2 ANQGSEA. CDR3 sequence: CSADREFGYLGYTF. CDR3 nucleotide sequence: TGCAGCGCGGACAGGGAATTTGGTTATTTGGGCTACACCTTC.

This clone was observed a few times. V is TRBV5-1 and J is TRBJ1-2, with TRBD1 identical over 8 bases. Germline CDR1 is SGHRS and CDR2 is YFSETQ. The CDR3 extends over 12 amino acids. V lost 4 bases to trimming and J lost 8 bases; unmatched junction nucleotides: 4. Written as DNA, the CDR3 is TGCGCCAGCAGCCCGGACAGGGACGGCTACACCTTC. Its translation is CASSPDRDGYTF.

The rearrangement joins TRBV4-3 to TRBJ1-5, with 9 bases that match TRBD1. CDR1 and CDR2 (germline): LGHNA, YSLEER. V was clipped by 0 bases and J by 0 bases; unmatched bases: 3. The CDR3 covers 17 residues. CDR3 in DNA: TGCGCCAGCAGCCAAGACTTACAGGGGGCTAGCAATCAGCCCCAGCATTTT. It translates to CASSQDLQGASNQPQHF.

CDR3 DNA sequence: TGTGCCAGCAGCTCCAAGGGGGCGGGGAACACTGAAGCTTTCTTT. Protein sequence: CASSSKGAGNTEAFF. The chain carries TRBV28 and TRBJ1-1; 7 bases are shared with TRBD1. Trimming cost V 6 bases and J 1 base; bases outside gene matches: 8. This CDR3 contains 15 residues. Looked up from germline, CDR1 is MDHEN and CDR2 is SYDVKM.

This chain uses TRBV7-6 with TRBJ2-7, with 8 bases matching TRBD2. Germline trimming cut 0 bases from V and 1 base from J; bases unmatched to any gene: 2. Germline CDR1 and CDR2: SGHVS and FNYEAQ. The CDR3 extends over 15 amino acids. CDR3 DNA: TGTGCCAGCAGCTTAGCGTCTAGCGGGTCCTACGAGCAGTACTTC. This translates into CASSLASSGSYEQYF. The variable domain in full, completed from reference TRBV7-6 and TRBJ2-7, reads GAGVSQSPRYKVTKRGQDVALRCDPISGHVSLYWYRQALGQGPEFLTYFNYEAQQDKSGLPNDRFSAERPEGSISTLTIQRTEQRDSAMYRCASSLASSGSYEQYFGPGTRLTVT.

This clone was observed a single time. The V gene is TRBV19, the J gene TRBJ2-7; 8 positions match TRBD1. CDR1 LNHDA and CDR2 SQIVND come from the germline V gene (reference sequence). The CDR3 is made up of 12 amino acids. The V and J ends lost 8 bases and 5 bases, in that order; junction bases with no gene match: 5. This chain's CDR3 is CASGTGTDEQYF. The DNA of the CDR3 is TGTGCCAGTGGGACAGGAACCGACGAGCAGTACTTC.

DNA for the CDR3: TGTGCCAGCAGTTCCCCCCTGACCAGGGAGGTCACTGAAGCTTTCTTT. It yields the protein CASSSPLTREVTEAFF. V is TRBV27 and J is TRBJ1-1, with D maybe TRBD1 (5 bases). The CDR3 runs 16 residues. V dropped 4 bases and J dropped 4 bases, with 19 bases sitting between them. CDR1 MNHEY and CDR2 SMNVEV come from the germline V gene (reference sequence).

This clone was seen just once. V usage is TRBV18 and J usage is TRBJ1-4, with D possibly matching TRBD1 (6 bases). V was cut by 6 bases and J by 5 bases, with 13 bases left in between. The germline V gene encodes CDR1 KGHSH and CDR2 LQKENI. This CDR3 contains 14 residues. The CDR3 sequence is CASSRGAVNEKLFF. In DNA, the CDR3 is TGTGCCAGCTCGCGGGGGGCAGTAAATGAAAAACTGTTTTTT.

In this sample, this clone turned up a few times. The chain uses TRBV6-6 and TRBJ1-5; D gene ambiguous. The germline V and J ends were trimmed by 7 bases and 5 bases, with 3 bases remaining between them. The CDR3 spans 10 residues. Looked up from germline, CDR1 is MNHNY and CDR2 is SVGAGI (reference sequence). DNA for the CDR3: TGTGCCAGCAACTATCAGCCCCAGCATTTT. Amino acid sequence: CASNYQPQHF.

This clone turned up a few times. In the same sample, other DNA sequences code for this CDR3. V and J are TRBV15 and TRBJ1-2; the D gene is possibly TRBD1 (6 bases). V lost 8 bases and J 0 bases, leaving 13 bases between the germline ends. There are 14 residues in the CDR3. CDR1 is LNHNV, CDR2 YYDKDF, per germline (reference sequence). CDR3 loop: CATGRGQANYGYTF. CDR3 nucleotides: TGTGCCACCGGACGGGGACAAGCTAACTATGGCTACACCTTC. Looking up the rest from reference TRBV15 and TRBJ1-2 gives the full variable domain: DAMVIQNPRYQVTQFGKPVTLSCSQTLNHNVMYWYQQKSSQAPKLLFHYYDKDFNNEADTPDNFQSRRPNTSFCFLDIRSPGLGDTAMYLCATGRGQANYGYTFGSGTRLTVV.

V gene TRBV28 combines with J gene TRBJ1-3, with 7 bases that match TRBD1. CDR1 MDHEN and CDR2 SYDVKM come from the germline V gene. V lost 1 base to trimming and J lost 4 bases; unmatched junction nucleotides: 13. This CDR3 is 18 amino acids long. CDR3 loop: CASSLSIDEGALGNTIYF. CDR3 DNA: TGTGCCAGCAGTTTATCTATTGACGAGGGGGCCCTCGGAAACACCATATATTTT.

The V call is TRBV5-1, the J call TRBJ1-1, with 8 bases lining up with TRBD1. CDR1 is SGHRS, CDR2 YFSETQ, per germline. This CDR3 has 16 residues. Germline trimming cut 1 base from V and 2 bases from J; bases unmatched to any gene: 7. CDR3 sequence reads: CASSLIVAGGNTEAFF. CDR3 nucleotide sequence: TGCGCCAGCAGCTTGATCGTAGCAGGGGGCAACACTGAAGCTTTCTTT.

The chain is built from TRBV14 and TRBJ2-5; a possible D gene is TRBD2 (6 bases). Looked up from germline, CDR1 is SGHDN and CDR2 is FVKESK. CDR3 size: 14 residues. V was shortened by 0 bases and J by 4 bases, with 9 bases between the two germline ends. The CDR3 nucleotides are TGTGCCAGCAGCCAAGAAGTCGGGGGAGAGACCCAGTACTTC. Amino acids: CASSQEVGGETQYF.

The chain has TRBV6-1 and TRBJ1-2, with TRBD1 matching 7 bases. This CDR3 is 14 amino acids long. Germline CDR1 reads MNHNS; CDR2 reads SASEGT. With V trimmed by 7 bases and J by 7 bases, 12 bases remained unmatched. CDR3 DNA: TGTGCCAGCATTTACGACAGGGTTAGAGGTGGCTACACCTTC. This codes for CASIYDRVRGGYTF.